Listed here is a single T cell receptor beta chain. Its antigen is unknown. Original handling: Without quality scores, immunoSEQ junctional reads could not be filtered like full-length reads. The data were produced by immunoSEQ multiplex PCR, yet TCRdb's version contains in-frame clones alone and is incomplete. D and trimming come from the DNA, and the V and J calls and clone size come from that table. The profile shows 1,100,000 or so clones, 78% of them singletons. This entry is derived from a study of shared clonotypes between healthy human individuals. Germline CDR1 and CDR2: MDHEN and SYDVKM. Trimming pared 3 bases from V and 10 bases from J, leaving 7 bases between. The CDR3 is made up of 11 amino acids. Findings of the study overall: Few donors restricted represented genetic and exposure-history diversity.

The rearrangement uses TRBV28 and TRBJ2-4; D possibly corresponds to TRBD1 (5 bases). The TCR originated in a young man in good health. Some clones in this sample may be carry-over from other donors' samples. Specimen: memory CD4+ T cells from PBMCs. This sample's subset: CD45RA-negative fraction. The CDR3 protein is CASSFRVIQYF. Here the CDR3 DNA reads TGTGCCAGCAGTTTCAGGGTAATTCAGTACTTC. The full variable domain, with the rest looked up from reference TRBV28 and TRBJ2-4, is DVKVTQSSRYLVKRTGEKVFLECVQDMDHENMFWYRQDPGLGLRLIYFSYDVKMKEKGDIPEGYSVSREKKERFSLILESASTNQTSMYLCASSFRVIQYFGAGTRLSVL.